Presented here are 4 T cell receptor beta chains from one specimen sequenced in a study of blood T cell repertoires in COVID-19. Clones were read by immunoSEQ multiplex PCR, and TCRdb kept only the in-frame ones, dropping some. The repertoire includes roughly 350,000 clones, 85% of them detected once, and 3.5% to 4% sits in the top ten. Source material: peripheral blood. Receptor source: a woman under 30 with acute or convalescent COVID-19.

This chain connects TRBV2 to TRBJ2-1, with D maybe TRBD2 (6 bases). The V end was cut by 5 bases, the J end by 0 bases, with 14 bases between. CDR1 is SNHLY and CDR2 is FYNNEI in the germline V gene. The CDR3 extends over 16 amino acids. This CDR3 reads CASSLSGSYSYNEQFF. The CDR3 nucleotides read TGTGCCAGCAGTCTTAGCGGAAGCTACTCCTACAATGAGCAGTTCTTC.

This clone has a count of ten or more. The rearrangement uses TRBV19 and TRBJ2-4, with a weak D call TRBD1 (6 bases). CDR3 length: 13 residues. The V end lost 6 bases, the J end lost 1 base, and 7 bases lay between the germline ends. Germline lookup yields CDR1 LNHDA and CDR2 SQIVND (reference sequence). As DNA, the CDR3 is TGTGCCAGTAGCCAGGGGGCCAAAAACATTCAGTACTTC. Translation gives CASSQGAKNIQYF.

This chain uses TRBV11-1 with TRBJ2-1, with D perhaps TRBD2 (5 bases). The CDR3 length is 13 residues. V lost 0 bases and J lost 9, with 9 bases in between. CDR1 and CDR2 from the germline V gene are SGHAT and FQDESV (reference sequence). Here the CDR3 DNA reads TGTGCCAGCAGCTTAGCAGGAGGTCCTGAGCAGTTCTTC. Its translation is CASSLAGGPEQFF.

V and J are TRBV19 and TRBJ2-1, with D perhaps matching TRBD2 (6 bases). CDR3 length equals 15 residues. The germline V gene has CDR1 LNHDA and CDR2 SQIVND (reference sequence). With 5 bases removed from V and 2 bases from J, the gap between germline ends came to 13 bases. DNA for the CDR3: TGTGCCAGTAGTTTGTCCGGAGGGCCCTACAATGAGCAGTTCTTC. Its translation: CASSLSGGPYNEQFF.